One and the same sample provided the 10 T cell receptor beta chains below, sequenced in a study of cytomegalovirus exposure and HLA in healthy donors. Primers for the PCR totalled 60 Vbeta and 13 Jbeta. The assay was immunoSEQ multiplex PCR, and TCRdb's table has in-frame clones only and misses some. Counted here are 150,000 to 200,000 clones, 84% occurring once; the ten biggest clones make up 0.25% to 0.3%. Material: PBMCs. The receptors were gathered from a boy aged 5-17 years in good health and CMV-seronegative.

The chain is built from TRBV11-2 and TRBJ1-4; D may be TRBD1 (5 bases). The V end lost 3 bases, the J end lost 3 bases, and 14 bases lay between the germline ends. CDR3 size: 16 residues. The germline V gene has CDR1 SGHAT and CDR2 FQNNGV. Here the CDR3 reads CASSLGRVMSNEKLFF. CDR3 sequence (DNA): TGTGCCAGCAGCTTGGGCAGGGTGATGTCTAATGAAAAACTGTTTTTT.

This chain links TRBV9 with TRBJ1-2; no definite D call. Germline-derived CDR1 and CDR2 are SGDLS and YYNGEE. V shed 1 base and J shed 8 bases, with 15 bases lying between them. The CDR3 totals 14 residues. The CDR3 DNA reads TGTGCCAGCAGCGTACTAGCCTCCCAGATCGGCTACACCTTC. Translating gives CASSVLASQIGYTF.

The genes are TRBV30 and TRBJ1-5; a weak D match, TRBD1 (5 bases). The CDR3 loop spans 13 amino acids. V was clipped by 4 bases and J by 2 bases, with 9 bases between them. CDR1 is GTSNPN and CDR2 is SVGIG in the germline V gene (reference sequence). DNA for the CDR3: TGTGCCTGGACCCAGGGTCGCAATCAGCCCCAGCATTTT. Translating gives CAWTQGRNQPQHF.

This clone has more than one count but fewer than ten. This sequence joins TRBV6-4 and TRBJ1-1, with 7 positions matching TRBD1. CDR3 length: 13 residues. With 4 bases clipped from V and 6 bases from J, the junction kept 5 bases outside the gene matches. Germline CDR1 reads MRHNA; CDR2 reads SNTAGT. Written as DNA, the CDR3 is TGTGCCAGCAGTGCCACAGGGGTCTCTGAAGCTTTCTTT. Translated, it gives CASSATGVSEAFF.

J is TRBJ2-2 and V is TRBV6-1, with TRBD2 matching over 7 bases. This CDR3 is 13 amino acids long. V lost 7 bases and J lost 3; bases outside the gene matches: 2. Germline V gene sequence: CDR1 MNHNS, CDR2 SASEGT. The CDR3 is CASNREDTGELFF. DNA of the CDR3: TGTGCCAGCAACCGGGAGGACACCGGGGAGCTGTTTTTT.

This chain joins TRBV10-3 and TRBJ2-7; 8 bases line up with TRBD1. Germline V gives CDR1 ENHRY, CDR2 SYGVKD. The CDR3 totals 13 residues. The junction had 6 bases not matched to a gene; V was cut back by 6 bases and J by 5 bases. CDR3 amino acids: CAIRGQGQDEQYF. The CDR3, as DNA: TGTGCCATCAGAGGACAGGGTCAGGACGAGCAGTACTTC.

The CDR3: CASSLVLSDTGELFF. The CDR3 nucleotides read TGTGCCAGCAGCTTGGTCCTGAGTGACACCGGGGAGCTGTTTTTT. The chain combines TRBV13 with TRBJ2-2, with D unresolved. V was shortened by 3 bases and J by 3 bases, with 11 bases between the two germline ends. The CDR3 runs to 15 residues. The germline CDR1 and CDR2 sequences are PRHDT and FYEKMQ (reference sequence).

The chain recombines TRBV11-1 with TRBJ1-4; D is possibly TRBD1 (5 bases). The CDR3 runs to 14 residues. Germline V gene data show CDR1 as SGHAT and CDR2 as FQDESV (reference sequence). V lost 5 bases and J 5 bases, leaving 12 bases between the germline ends. As DNA, the CDR3 is TGTGCCAGCAGCGAGGGACTCGGGAATGAAAAACTGTTTTTT. This codes for CASSEGLGNEKLFF.

J is TRBJ1-1 and V is TRBV7-9; tentatively, D is TRBD1 (5 bases). There are 15 residues in the CDR3. In germline, CDR1 is SEHNR, CDR2 FQNEAQ (reference sequence). Trimming took 2 bases from V and 1 from J, leaving 11 bases between them. Here the CDR3 reads CASSLLGGGNTEAFF. Here the CDR3 DNA reads TGTGCCAGCAGCTTATTGGGGGGTGGGAACACTGAAGCTTTCTTT.

The rearrangement uses TRBV28 and TRBJ1-2, with D perhaps matching TRBD1 (5 bases). The CDR3 has 16 amino acids. Germline lookup yields CDR1 MDHEN and CDR2 SYDVKM. Trimming removed 5 bases from V and 0 bases from J, with 16 bases in between. The CDR3 sequence: CASSLGGGASNYGYTF. The CDR3 DNA reads as TGTGCCAGCAGTCTTGGGGGGGGTGCCTCTAACTATGGCTACACCTTC.